The entry below describes one TCR beta chain. Its target is not known. This entry is derived from a study of T-cell memory formation after mild COVID-19. Constant-segment primers served in 5'RACE that generated TCR alpha and TCR beta cDNA libraries bearing sample barcodes and UMIs. Via MiXCR, TCRdb re-called the 5' RACE reads, giving one row per CDR3 protein. The sample includes some 600,000 distinct CDR3 sequences, 17% seen only once; the top ten take about 7.5%. Per the germline V gene, CDR1 is LNHNV and CDR2 is YYDKDF (reference sequence). V shed 4 bases and J 4 bases; nucleotides not matched to a gene: 3. The CDR3 is made up of 15 amino acids. Study-level findings and limits: CD4/CD8 balance held among clones contracting day 15 to 85, and later expanders leaned CD4+. Researchers found some responding clones in pre-infection memory, a sign that cross-reactive memory joined. Contracting clones localized mainly to CM and EM when CD4+ and mainly to EMRA when CD8+.

The rearrangement joins TRBV15 to TRBJ1-5; 11 nucleotides match TRBD1. This TCR derives from an adult woman who had mild COVID-19 (a few samples of this study predate the infection). Cell type and time point are not known. Sequences were obtained from PBMCs or a T cell subset sorted from them (not recorded which). CDR3 nucleotides: TGTGCCACCAGCACGGACAGGGGGCCGAATCAGCCCCAGCATTTT. It encodes CATSTDRGPNQPQHF.